The sequence of this TCR beta chain was determined in a study of beta chain features in type 1 diabetes. The investigators reverse transcribed all of the isolated RNA, so they sequenced expressed TCRB transcripts. Profiling relied on immunoSEQ multiplex PCR, and the TCRdb table lists in-frame clones only, not all of them. The data contain 360,000 or so clones, about 19% of them singletons. Germline lookup yields CDR1 SEHNR and CDR2 FQNEAQ (reference sequence). V dropped 3 bases and J dropped 1 base, with 9 bases sitting between them. This CDR3 region has 14 residues. This clone has only a few counts. The sequencing sample was made of naive CD4+ T cells from blood. This chain links TRBV7-9 with TRBJ1-1; no clear D. The clonotype comes from a woman aged 18 to 35 in good health. CDR3 nucleotide sequence: TGTGCCAGCAGCTTTACTCACTCGAACACTGAAGCTTTCTTT. Its protein is CASSFTHSNTEAFF.